A single sample is the source of the 30 T cell receptor delta chains below, sequenced in a study of γδ T cells in repeated Plasmodium falciparum infection. Bulk repertoires came from Vgamma9/Vdelta2+ or Vdelta2-negative gammadelta T cells flow-sorted from PBMC. TCRdb called clones anew from the multiplex PCR reads with CATT. The table includes 75,000 to 95,000 delta-chain clones, over 0.75% detected once. The source material was gamma-delta T cells from blood. These receptors were collected from a pool of human donors (malaria-infected and uninfected, not separated).

This clone was observed a handful of times. The protein held in TCRdb is that of a much larger clone and does not match this DNA's translation at residue 14, likely because of a read error; the protein shown is translated from the DNA. V is TRDV1 and J is TRDJ1; 9 bases line up with TRDD3. The J gene is absent in TCRdb and was assigned here via DNA matching to germline. Germline CDR1 is TSWWSYY and CDR2 is QGS. The V segment lost 0 bases and the J segment 0 bases; nucleotides outside the gene matches: 23. The CDR3 runs 23 residues. As DNA, the CDR3 is TGTGCTCTTGGGGAACTCAGCCTTCCCGAGTACTGGGGGAAGGGTTGGGACACCGATAAACTCATCTTT. Protein product: CALGELSLPEYWGKGWDTDKLIF.

This clone was found a few times. This sequence is one base from a far larger clone and is likely a read error. The sample carries other DNA sequences with the same CDR3. The J gene is TRDJ1, the V gene TRDV2; 9 positions agree with TRDD3. TCRdb lists no J gene, so it was determined here by aligning the DNA to germline. The CDR3 consists of 16 residues. V dropped 9 bases and J dropped 0; count of bases not matched to a gene: 13. Germline CDR1 GEAIGNYY, CDR2 EKD. The DNA for the CDR3 is TGTGCCCTACGACGGGGATACGACCTGTACACCGATAAACTCATCTTT. Amino acid sequence: CALRRGYDLYTDKLIF.

This clone was observed a handful of times. A read error likely explains why the TCRdb protein, taken from a much larger clone, differs from this DNA's translation at residue 9; the protein shown is translated from the DNA. V and J are TRDV1 and TRDJ1; D perhaps matches TRDD3 (5 bases). Matching the DNA to germline supplied the J gene, which TCRdb does not give. From germline, CDR1 is TSWWSYY and CDR2 QGS. Trimming left V 1 base short and J 7 bases short, with 19 bases between. The CDR3 is 16 amino acids. CDR3 protein: CALGEPYGYTERKLIF. In nucleotides, the CDR3 is TGTGCTCTTGGGGAACCCTATGGATATACTGAGCGTAAACTCATCTTT.

With regard to this clone: The TCRdb protein, from a much larger clone, departs from this DNA's translation at residue 11, likely by read error; the protein shown derives from the DNA. V usage is TRDV1 and J usage is TRDJ2, with D unresolved. There are 16 residues in the CDR3. From germline, CDR1 is TSWWSYY and CDR2 QGS. V gave up 2 bases and J gave up 7 bases, with 17 bases separating them. The CDR3 DNA reads TGTGCTCTTGGGGAAGCTTTTTGTGATGGAATAGCACAACTCTTCTTT. This translates into CALGEAFCDGIAQLFF.

There are a few counts of this clone. This DNA's translation and the protein TCRdb lists, from a much larger clone, do not match at residue 10, likely due to a read error; the protein shown is translated from the DNA. V is TRDV1 and J is TRDJ1, with 8 bases aligning to TRDD2. Germline V gene data show CDR1 as TSWWSYY and CDR2 as QGS. CDR3 size: 25 residues. Unmatched junction bases numbered 32, after V lost 0 bases and J lost 2 bases. Here the CDR3 DNA reads TGTGCTCTTGGGGAACTACAAAGGTACGCCTTCCTAGCTCCTACTGGGAACTATACTACCGATAAACTCATCTTT. Its protein product is CALGELQRYAFLAPTGNYTTDKLIF.

As to this clone: This DNA's translation differs at residue 20 from TCRdb's protein, which comes from a much larger clone; a read error is likely, and the protein shown is translated from the DNA. J is TRDJ2 and V is TRDV1; D may be TRDD3 (5 bases). The CDR3 is made up of 24 amino acids. Germline V gene sequence: CDR1 TSWWSYY, CDR2 QGS. This chain's CDR3 is CALGELESGPRPFWDSTLTVQLFF. The CDR3 nucleotides are TGTGCTCTTGGGGAACTAGAGTCCGGCCCAAGGCCCTTTTGGGATTCAACTTTGACAGTACAACTCTTCTTT.

In the case of this clone: TCRdb's protein, taken from a much larger clone, differs from this DNA's translation at residue 11, likely owing to a read error; the protein displayed comes from the DNA. This chain uses TRDV1 with TRDJ1, with TRDD3 identical over 11 bases. TCRdb does not report a J gene; here it was assigned by matching the DNA to germline references. Trimming removed 4 bases from V and 1 base from J; junction bases left unmatched: 29. This CDR3 comprises 24 residues. CDR1 and CDR2 (germline): TSWWSYY, QGS. In nucleotides, the CDR3 is TGTGCTCTTGGGGTTTGTTCCTACGCTACGAAAAACTGGGGGATAACAGGATTCACCGATAAACTCATCTTT. Residues: CALGVCSYATKNWGITGFTDKLIF.

Points on this clone: TCRdb lists the protein of a much larger clone for this DNA, which differs at residue 15, so this is likely a read error; the protein given here is translated from the DNA itself. This chain connects TRDV1 to TRDJ1; 8 bases line up with TRDD3. The J gene, left out of TCRdb, was set here by checking the DNA against germline. The CDR3 extends over 20 amino acids. J gave up 3 bases and V 1 base, and 19 bases lay outside the gene matches. Germline values: CDR1 TSWWSYY, CDR2 QGS. As DNA, the CDR3 is TGTGCTCTTGGGGAACCCAGCCCTCCCAAATACTGGGGGCTCGCCGATAAACTCATCTTT. Translating it yields CALGEPSPPKYWGLADKLIF.

With respect to this clone: The protein in TCRdb stems from a much larger clone and differs at residue 9 from this DNA's translation, likely a read error; here the protein is translated from the DNA. The rearrangement joins TRDV1 to TRDJ1; weak D call: TRDD2 (6 bases). V lost 0 bases to trimming and J lost 3 bases, with 11 bases between them. This CDR3 comprises 15 residues. Germline V gene lookup returns CDR1 TSWWSYY and CDR2 QGS. DNA of the CDR3: TGTGCTCTTGGGGAACTACCCTTCCGCCCCGATAAACTCATCTTT. This codes for CALGELPFRPDKLIF.

A few counts support this clone. The protein in TCRdb stems from a much larger clone and differs at residue 3 from this DNA's translation, likely a read error; here the protein is translated from the DNA. This chain uses TRDV2 with TRDJ1, with 8 nucleotides matching TRDD3. In the absence of a J gene in TCRdb, the DNA was matched to germline to assign it here. Germline CDR1 reads GEAIGNYY; CDR2 reads EKD. This CDR3 has 14 residues. CDR3 region: CAYDTGGYRGQLIF. The CDR3 DNA reads TGTGCCTATGACACCGGGGGATATCGAGGGCAACTCATCTTT.

This clone was recorded at least ten times. Other DNA sequences in this specimen translate into the identical CDR3. The gene calls are TRDV1 and TRDJ1; 7 nucleotides match TRDD2. The CDR3 extends over 19 amino acids. Germline V gene data show CDR1 as TSWWSYY and CDR2 as QGS. Germline trimming cut 3 bases from V and 1 base from J; bases unmatched to any gene: 17. CDR3 nucleotide sequence: TGTGCTCTTGGGGATAACCTGCCTTCCTCTTTTCAGTTCACCGATAAACTCATCTTT. Protein: CALGDNLPSSFQFTDKLIF.

This clone has at least ten counts. This sequence joins TRDV1 and TRDJ1; the match to TRDD3 covers 13 bases. The J gene, absent from TCRdb, was called here by matching the DNA to germline. The trim removed 2 bases at V and 3 bases at J, leaving 9 bases unmatched. The germline CDR1 and CDR2 sequences are TSWWSYY and QGS. The CDR3 covers 18 residues. CDR3 loop: CALGEIPTGGYGPDKLIF. As DNA, the CDR3 is TGTGCTCTTGGGGAAATTCCTACTGGGGGATACGGCCCCGATAAACTCATCTTT.

As concerns this clone: The amino acid sequence in TCRdb belongs to a much larger clone and departs from this DNA's translation at residue 14, likely a sequencing read error; the sequence shown is translated from the DNA. The chain joins TRDV1 to TRDJ1, with 7 nucleotides matching TRDD3. TCRdb leaves out the J gene; it was filled in here by matching the DNA to germline. From germline, CDR1 is TSWWSYY and CDR2 QGS. The CDR3 runs 18 residues. The chain's CDR3 is CALTLAITGDSYTAKLIF. CDR3 in DNA: TGTGCTCTTACTTTAGCCATTACTGGGGATTCTTACACCGCTAAACTCATCTTT.

As to this clone: It is likely a read error: a sequence one base away is far more abundant. Distinct nucleotide sequences in the sample also encode this CDR3. The V and J genes are TRDV2 and TRDJ1; no clear D gene. As TCRdb names no J gene, one was assigned here on the basis of a DNA match to germline. The length of the CDR3 is 16 residues. Looked up from germline, CDR1 is GEAIGNYY and CDR2 is EKD. CDR3 in DNA: TGTGCCTGCGACAACGTCCCCCCCCACACGACCGATAAACTCATCTTT. Its translation: CACDNVPPHTTDKLIF.

This clone appeared a few times. A far larger clone is off by one base, so a read error is likely. This sample also contains other DNA sequences that code for the same CDR3. J gene calling gave no result, while the V gene is TRDV2; the table names TRDD3, a call not compared with the DNA. This CDR3 contains 19 residues. Germline CDR1 GEAIGNYY, CDR2 EKD. DNA for the CDR3: TGTGCCTGTGACACCGTTACTGGGGGACCCACTTCGTACACCGATAAACTCATCTTC. It translates to CACDTVTGGPTSYTDKLIF.

On this clone itself: The protein TCRdb lists belongs to a much larger clone and differs from this DNA's translation at residue 15, which points to a read error; the protein shown is made from the DNA. The V call is TRDV1, the J call TRDJ1; D may be TRDD2 (5 bases). CDR1 and CDR2 (germline): TSWWSYY, QGS. CDR3 length: 22 amino acids. V was pared by 3 bases and J by 0 bases, with 32 bases between. CDR3 in DNA: TGTGCTCTTGGGGATCTTCCCAGAAGGGACCGTACATCGTTAGCTTACACCGATAAACTCATCTTT. Translated, it gives CALGDLPRRDRTSLAYTDKLIF.

Concerning this clone: It differs at one base from a far larger clone, so likely a read error. This sample also contains other DNA sequences that code for the same CDR3. The chain links TRDV1 to TRDJ1; 10 bases fit TRDD3. This CDR3 contains 18 residues. Germline CDR1 is TSWWSYY and CDR2 is QGS. The CDR3 loop is CALGELILITGGSDKLIF. CDR3 sequence (DNA): TGTGCTCTTGGGGAACTAATCCTAATTACTGGGGGATCCGATAAGCTCATCTTT.

A few counts support this clone. This is likely an artifact of a read error, given a far larger clone one base away. The sample has other DNA sequences that encode this CDR3 too. V gene TRDV2 combines with J gene TRDJ1, with D possibly matching TRDD3 (6 bases). No J segment appears in TCRdb, so it was assigned here by matching the sequence to germline. V was pared by 3 bases and J by 4 bases, with 26 bases between. CDR1 GEAIGNYY and CDR2 EKD come from the germline V gene. The CDR3 has 18 residues. CDR3 region: CACDQMAFPGDGSDKLIF. CDR3 sequence (DNA): TGTGCCTGTGACCAAATGGCATTCCCGGGGGACGGGAGCGATAAACTCATCTTT.

As regards this clone: With a far larger clone one base away, a read error is the likely cause. The J gene is TRDJ1, the V gene TRDV1; TRDD3 matches 10 bases. Here the J gene was assigned by germline matching of the DNA, as TCRdb has none. The germline V gene has CDR1 TSWWSYY and CDR2 QGS. CDR3 size: 21 residues. DNA of the CDR3: TGTGCCCTTGGGGAGCTCCCTACCAGCCTCCCTGAACTGGGGGATCCCGATAAACTCATCTTT. Its protein product is CALGELPTSLPELGDPDKLIF.

This clone occurred a few times. The protein held in TCRdb is that of a much larger clone and does not match this DNA's translation at residue 14, likely because of a read error; the protein shown is translated from the DNA. The chain recombines TRDV2 with TRDJ3, with 7 bases matching TRDD3. Germline CDR1 GEAIGNYY, CDR2 EKD. This CDR3 is 20 amino acids long. Here the CDR3 reads CACDTVGGAGTHWGTRQMFF. The CDR3 DNA is TGTGCCTGTGACACCGTAGGAGGGGCTGGAACTCACTGGGGCACCCGACAGATGTTTTTC.

On this clone itself: The translation of this DNA and the TCRdb protein of a much larger clone differ at residue 6, probably owing to a read error; the protein shown here is translated from the DNA. Here the CDR3 DNA reads TGTGCTCTTGGGGACCCAGCCTTCCATACTGGGGGATACGATAAACTCATCTTT. Translated, it gives CALGDPAFHTGGYDKLIF. This chain links TRDV1 with TRDJ1; TRDD3 agrees at 11 bases. TCRdb supplies no J gene; here it was assigned by aligning the nucleotide sequence to germline. The germline V gene has CDR1 TSWWSYY and CDR2 QGS. CDR3 length equals 18 residues. J was trimmed by 4 bases and V by 3 bases; bases with no gene match: 13.

As regards this clone: A far larger clone is a single base away, which makes a read error likely. The sample carries other DNA sequences with the same CDR3. The chain joins TRDV2 to TRDJ1; D is perhaps TRDD3 (5 bases). Trimming stripped 0 bases from V and 8 bases from J, with 15 bases between. Germline loops: CDR1 GEAIGNYY, CDR2 EKD. The CDR3 runs 14 residues. The CDR3 spells CACDTVRGRDKLIF. CDR3 nucleotides: TGTGCCTGTGACACCGTACGGGGGCGCGACAAACTCATCTTT.

As concerns this clone: A far larger clone lies a single base away; this is likely a read error. Other nucleotide sequences in the sample specify the same CDR3. V usage is TRDV2 and J usage is TRDJ1, with 10 positions matching TRDD3. TCRdb does not report a J gene; here it was assigned by matching the DNA to germline references. V lost 3 bases and J lost 0; bases outside the gene matches: 12. Germline CDR1 reads GEAIGNYY; CDR2 reads EKD. The CDR3 runs 18 residues. CDR3 coding DNA: TGTGCCTGTGACCCCTTGGGGGATACAACCATGAACACCGATAAACTCATCTTT. Its translation: CACDPLGDTTMNTDKLIF.

This chain joins TRDV1 and TRDJ1; possibly TRDD3 for D (6 bases). No J segment appears in TCRdb, so it was assigned here by matching the sequence to germline. Germline V gene data show CDR1 as TSWWSYY and CDR2 as QGS. Deletions cut 0 bases from V and 0 bases from J, with 20 bases between. This CDR3 is 19 amino acids long. CDR3 in amino acids: CALGELDGGWGWNTDKLIF. Here the CDR3 DNA reads TGTGCTCTTGGGGAACTAGACGGGGGCTGGGGCTGGAACACCGATAAACTCATCTTT.

In its sample, this clone was seen a few times. The protein recorded in TCRdb matches a much larger clone and deviates from this DNA's translation at residue 13, suggesting a read error; the protein here is obtained by translating the DNA. The chain couples TRDV2 to TRDJ1; 8 bases align to TRDD3. No J gene is reported in TCRdb; it was inferred here by comparing the DNA with germline. The CDR3 runs 16 residues. Per germline, CDR1 GEAIGNYY and CDR2 EKD. CDR3 region: CACEQLGAPYTDELIF. The CDR3 nucleotides are TGTGCCTGTGAGCAACTGGGGGCCCCGTACACCGATGAACTCATCTTT.

Of note for this clone: Translating this DNA gives a protein that differs at residue 3 from the TCRdb one, which belongs to a much larger clone; a read error is likely, and the protein shown is this translation. This sequence joins TRDV2 and TRDJ1, with D tentatively TRDD3 (6 bases). The J gene, not given by TCRdb, was assigned here from a germline match of the nucleotide sequence. Germline V CDR1 and CDR2: GEAIGNYY, EKD. CDR3 size: 16 residues. The CDR3 DNA reads TGTGCCCGTGACCCTACTGGCTGGGGTATCACCGATAAACTCATCTTT. Its protein is CARDPTGWGITDKLIF.

In this sample, this clone turned up a few times. TCRdb's entry gives the protein of a much larger clone, which mismatches this DNA's translation at residue 8, likely from a read error; the protein reported here is translated from the DNA. CDR3 nucleotides: TGTGCCTGTGACACCGTCCCAGTGGTGGGGGATACAGGGACCGATAAACTCATCTTT. Amino acids: CACDTVPVVGDTGTDKLIF. The chain uses TRDV2 and TRDJ1, with 10 bases that match TRDD3. Assignment of the J gene here rests on matching the DNA to germline, because TCRdb gives none. Germline V gene sequence: CDR1 GEAIGNYY, CDR2 EKD. The CDR3 is 19 residues long. V lost 0 bases, J lost 2 bases, and 14 bases stayed unmatched.

This clone showed up many times. The protein given by TCRdb reflects a much larger clone and differs at residue 3 from this DNA's translation, likely from a read error; the protein shown is the DNA's translation. The chain employs TRDV2 and TRDJ1, with 8 nucleotides matching TRDD3. Germline CDR1 and CDR2: GEAIGNYY and EKD. The length of the CDR3 is 16 residues. The DNA of the CDR3 is TGTGCCTATGACACACTGGGGGCCCGAGGGGCCGATAAACTCATCTTT. Encoded protein: CAYDTLGARGADKLIF.

Remarks on this clone: It is likely a read error: a sequence one base away is far more abundant. The chain links TRDV1 to TRDJ1; D is unclear. The J gene is not listed in TCRdb, so it was assigned here from a DNA match to germline. The CDR3 consists of 14 residues. Trimming pared 4 bases from V and 3 bases from J, leaving 12 bases between. The germline CDR1 and CDR2 sequences are TSWWSYY and QGS. CDR3 DNA: TGTGCTCTTGGGGCCCCAGCACCACCCGATAAACTCATCTTT. It yields the protein CALGAPAPPDKLIF.

Details on this clone: The protein in TCRdb stems from a much larger clone and differs at residue 8 from this DNA's translation, likely a read error; here the protein is translated from the DNA. The DNA of the CDR3 is TGTGCTCTTGGGGAACGCTCCCGCGTCAGGGGTGGGCTGGGGCAATTTCCCTACACCGATAAACTCATCTTT. Protein sequence: CALGERSRVRGGLGQFPYTDKLIF. The chain uses TRDV1 and TRDJ1, with D perhaps TRDD3 (6 bases). No J gene was available from TCRdb, and it was assigned here by a germline match of the DNA. V was pared by 1 base and J by 0 bases, with 36 bases between. The CDR3 is 24 residues long. Germline assignment: CDR1 TSWWSYY and CDR2 QGS.